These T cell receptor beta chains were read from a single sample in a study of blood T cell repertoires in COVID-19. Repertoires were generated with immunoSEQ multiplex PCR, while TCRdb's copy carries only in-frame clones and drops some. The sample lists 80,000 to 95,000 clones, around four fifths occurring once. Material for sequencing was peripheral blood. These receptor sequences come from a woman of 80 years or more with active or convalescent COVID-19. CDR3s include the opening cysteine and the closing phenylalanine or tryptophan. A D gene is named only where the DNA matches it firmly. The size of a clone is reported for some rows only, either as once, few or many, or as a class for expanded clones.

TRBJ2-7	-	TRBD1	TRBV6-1	CASSVASGQGTYEQYF	TGTGCCAGCAGTGTCGCGTCGGGACAGGGTACCTACGAGCAGTACTTC
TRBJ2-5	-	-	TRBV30	CAHGRETQYF	TGTGCCCACGGGAGAGAGACCCAGTACTTC
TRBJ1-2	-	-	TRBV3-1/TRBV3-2	CASSQGDKYGYTF	TGTGCCAGCAGCCAGGGGGACAAGTATGGCTACACCTTC
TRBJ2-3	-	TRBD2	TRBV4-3	CASSQEASGGTDTQYF	TGCGCCAGCAGCCAAGAGGCTAGCGGGGGGACGGATACGCAGTATTTT
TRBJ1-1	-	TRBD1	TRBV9	CASSETGATEAFF	TGTGCCAGCAGCGAAACAGGGGCCACTGAAGCTTTCTTT
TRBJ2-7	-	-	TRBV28	CASSLGQLPSYEQYF	TGTGCCAGCAGTTTAGGACAGTTGCCCTCCTACGAGCAGTACTTC
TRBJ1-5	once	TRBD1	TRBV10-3	CAISESVRQGFRQPQHF	TGTGCCATCAGTGAGTCCGTTCGACAGGGTTTTCGACAGCCCCAGCATTTT
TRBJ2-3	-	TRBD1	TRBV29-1	CSVVRTGVDTQYF	TGCAGCGTTGTAAGGACAGGGGTTGATACGCAGTATTTT
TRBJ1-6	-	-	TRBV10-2	CASSDWARGSPLHF	TGCGCCAGCAGTGACTGGGCAAGGGGTTCACCCCTCCACTTT
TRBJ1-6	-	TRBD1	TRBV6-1	CASSEAPGQGNSPLHF	TGTGCCAGCAGTGAAGCCCCGGGACAGGGGAATTCACCCCTCCACTTT
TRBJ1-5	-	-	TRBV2	CASRGRAHQPQHF	TGTGCCAGCAGGGGCAGGGCCCATCAGCCCCAGCATTTT
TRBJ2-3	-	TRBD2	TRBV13	CASSLRTSGRGTDTQYF	TGTGCCAGCAGCTTAAGGACTAGCGGTAGGGGAACAGATACGCAGTATTTT
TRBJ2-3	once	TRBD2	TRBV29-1	CSVRTLRLAVKGTDTQYF	TGCAGCGTTCGTACTCTCAGACTAGCGGTTAAAGGCACAGATACGCAGTATTTT
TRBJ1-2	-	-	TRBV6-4	CASSDSGGAVRGYTF	TGTGCCAGCAGTGACTCGGGAGGGGCGGTGAGAGGCTACACCTTC
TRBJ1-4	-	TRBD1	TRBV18	CASSPDRGRATNEKLFF	TGTGCCAGCTCACCTGACAGGGGGCGGGCAACTAATGAAAAACTGTTTTTT
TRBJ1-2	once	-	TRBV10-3	CAISDQGNYGYTF	TGTGCCATCAGTGACCAGGGAAACTATGGCTACACCTTC
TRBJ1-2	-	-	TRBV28	CASRRGSRGYTF	TGTGCCAGCAGGAGGGGGAGTCGAGGCTACACCTTC
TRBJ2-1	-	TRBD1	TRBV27	CASSPTLTGPKGLEQFF	TGTGCCAGCAGTCCGACTCTGACAGGGCCAAAGGGGCTAGAGCAGTTCTTC
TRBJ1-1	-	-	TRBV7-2	CASSPDFSEAFF	TGTGCCAGCAGCCCTGACTTTTCAGAAGCTTTCTTT
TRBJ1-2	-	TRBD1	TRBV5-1	CASSSAGTVYGYTF	TGCGCCAGCAGCTCGGCCGGGACAGTTTATGGCTACACCTTC
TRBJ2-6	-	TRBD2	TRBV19	CASSMRERVSGANVLTF	TGTGCCAGTAGTATGCGGGAGAGGGTCTCTGGGGCCAACGTCCTGACTTTC
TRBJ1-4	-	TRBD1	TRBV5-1	CASSLEGQGYEKLFF	TGCGCCAGCAGCTTGGAGGGACAGGGTTATGAAAAACTGTTTTTT
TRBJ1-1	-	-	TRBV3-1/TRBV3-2	CASKGGASTEAFF	TGTGCCAGTAAAGGGGGGGCGAGTACTGAAGCTTTCTTT
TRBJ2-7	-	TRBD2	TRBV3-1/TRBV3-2	CASSPRALAGAPAYEQYF	TGTGCCAGCAGCCCACGGGCACTAGCGGGGGCCCCAGCCTACGAGCAGTACTTC
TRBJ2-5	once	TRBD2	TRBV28	CASKEYGGTNQETQYF	TGTGCCAGCAAAGAGTACGGCGGGACTAACCAAGAGACCCAGTACTTC
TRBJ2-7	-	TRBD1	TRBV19	CASGQGAYDEQYF	TGTGCCAGTGGCCAGGGGGCTTACGACGAGCAGTACTTC
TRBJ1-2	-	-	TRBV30	CAWSANYGYTF	TGTGCCTGGTCCGCTAACTATGGCTACACCTTC
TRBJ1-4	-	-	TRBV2	CASRMDRGDEKLFF	TGTGCCAGCAGGATGGACAGAGGCGATGAAAAACTGTTTTTT
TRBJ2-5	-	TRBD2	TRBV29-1	CSGRTSGIHQETQYF	TGCAGCGGACGGACTAGCGGGATCCACCAAGAGACCCAGTACTTC
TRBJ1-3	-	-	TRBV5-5	CASSGGYGEGAGNTIYF	TGTGCCAGCAGCGGCGGGTACGGGGAAGGTGCTGGAAACACCATATATTTT
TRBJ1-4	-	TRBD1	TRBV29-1	CSVTGGETNEKLFF	TGCAGCGTTACAGGGGGCGAGACTAATGAAAAACTGTTTTTT
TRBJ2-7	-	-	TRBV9	CASSVAEGAYEQYF	TGTGCCAGCAGCGTAGCTGAGGGGGCCTACGAGCAGTACTTC
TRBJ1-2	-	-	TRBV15	CATSRDRGNNYGYTF	TGTGCCACCAGCAGAGATCGCGGCAATAACTATGGCTACACCTTC
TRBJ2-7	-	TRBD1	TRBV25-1	CATQGTGGNYEQYF	TGTGCCACCCAAGGGACAGGGGGTAACTACGAGCAGTACTTC
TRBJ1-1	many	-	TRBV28	CASSPLVGTEAFF	TGTGCCAGCAGCCCTCTAGTTGGGACTGAAGCTTTCTTT
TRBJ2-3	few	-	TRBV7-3	CASSPGRETDTQYF	TGTGCCAGCAGCCCCGGCAGGGAAACAGATACGCAGTATTTT